The rows below give T cell receptor beta chains drawn from one sample of a study of blood T cell repertoires in COVID-19. Libraries were prepared by immunoSEQ multiplex PCR; TCRdb keeps only in-frame clonotypes and omits some of them. The data show 350,000 or so clones, more than 70% seen once. The sequenced sample consisted of peripheral blood. All receptors derive from a woman in her 30s with COVID-19, enrolled during active disease. Both conserved end residues are part of each CDR3. The order of the fields is CDR3 protein, CDR3 DNA, D gene, V gene, J gene, clone size. D genes are given only for firm matches. Clone sizes are given selectively: once, few, many, or a class where the clone is expanded.

CASSIGFREETQYF,TGTGCCAGTAGTATAGGGTTCAGGGAAGAGACCCAGTACTTC,NA,TRBV19,TRBJ2-5,NA
CASRTPSGNTIYF,TGTGCCAGCAGGACTCCCTCTGGAAACACCATATATTTT,NA,TRBV27,TRBJ1-3,NA
CASDRAGRGYTF,TGTGCCAGCGATCGAGCAGGGCGTGGCTACACCTTC,NA,TRBV2,TRBJ1-2,NA
CASSRGQSSYNSPLHF,TGTGCCAGCTCGCGTGGGCAGAGCTCCTATAATTCACCCCTCCACTTT,NA,TRBV18,TRBJ1-6,NA
CASSRTGGDQPQHF,TGCGCCAGCAGCCGAACAGGGGGCGATCAGCCCCAGCATTTT,TRBD1,TRBV5-1,TRBJ1-5,NA
CASSHEDSPLHF,TGTGCCAGCAGCCATGAGGATTCACCCCTCCACTTT,NA,TRBV4-2,TRBJ1-6,NA
CASSLSTGLNTEAFF,TGTGCCAGCAGCTTATCGACAGGCCTGAACACTGAAGCTTTCTTT,NA,TRBV11-2,TRBJ1-1,NA
CASSTGLAATDTQYF,TGTGCCAGTAGTACGGGACTAGCAGCCACAGATACGCAGTATTTT,TRBD2,TRBV19,TRBJ2-3,NA
CASSHSYGQSGKCYGYTF,TGTGCCAGCAGCCATTCGTATGGACAGTCCGGGAAATGCTATGGCTACACCTTC,NA,TRBV21-1,TRBJ1-2,NA
CASSRDSSGNTIYF,TGTGCCAGCAGTCGGGACAGCTCTGGAAACACCATATATTTT,TRBD1,TRBV2,TRBJ1-3,once
CASSYSILAGFLPDTQYF,TGTGCCAGCAGTTATTCTATACTAGCGGGGTTTCTCCCAGATACGCAGTATTTT,TRBD2,TRBV6-9,TRBJ2-3,NA
CASSSKQGVGYGYTF,TGCGCCAGCAGCTCCAAACAGGGGGTTGGCTATGGCTACACCTTC,TRBD1,TRBV5-1,TRBJ1-2,NA
CASSPLGAANYGYTF,TGTGCCAGCAGCCCCCTGGGAGCAGCTAACTATGGCTACACCTTC,NA,TRBV28,TRBJ1-2,NA
CASSSTVSTDTQYF,TGTGCCAGCAGCTCAACGGTGAGCACAGATACGCAGTATTTT,NA,TRBV7-2,TRBJ2-3,NA
CASRVLYRGTETQYF,TGCGCCAGCAGGGTGCTATACAGGGGAACCGAGACCCAGTACTTC,TRBD1,TRBV4-1,TRBJ2-5,NA
CASSRNTGELFF,TGCGCCAGCAGCCGGAACACCGGGGAGCTGTTTTTT,NA,TRBV5-1,TRBJ2-2,NA
CASSQQGLAGGINTDTQYF,TGTGCCAGCAGCCAGCAGGGACTAGCGGGGGGAATAAACACAGATACGCAGTATTTT,TRBD2,TRBV3-1/TRBV3-2,TRBJ2-3,NA
CASSQAPFRGPQPQHF,TGCGCCAGCAGCCAAGCCCCCTTCAGGGGCCCACAGCCCCAGCATTTT,NA,TRBV4-1,TRBJ1-5,few
CASGLIQGTNSPLHF,TGTGCCAGCGGCCTTATACAGGGGACGAATTCACCCCTCCACTTT,TRBD1,TRBV28,TRBJ1-6,few
CASSFSRRTPYNEQFF,TGTGCCAGCAGTTTTTCCCGACGGACTCCGTACAATGAGCAGTTCTTC,NA,TRBV28,TRBJ2-1,NA
CASRPTPTSGGKDTQYF,TGTGCCAGCAGACCCACCCCCACTAGCGGGGGGAAAGATACGCAGTATTTT,TRBD2,TRBV3-1/TRBV3-2,TRBJ2-3,NA
CASSGLTGGHTEAFF,TGTGCCAGCAGTGGGTTGACAGGGGGTCACACTGAAGCTTTCTTT,TRBD1,TRBV2,TRBJ1-1,few
CASSDVGGRTEAFF,TGTGCCAGCAGTGACGTCGGGGGGCGCACTGAAGCTTTCTTT,NA,TRBV2,TRBJ1-1,NA
CASSLSGTVISTGELFF,TGTGCCAGCAGCCTCTCCGGGACAGTAATTTCCACCGGGGAGCTGTTTTTT,TRBD1,TRBV7-2,TRBJ2-2,NA
CASSHVTGSRYGYTF,TGTGCCAGCAGCCACGTGACAGGGTCCCGCTATGGCTACACCTTC,TRBD1,TRBV3-1/TRBV3-2,TRBJ1-2,NA
CASSRDYSEKLFF,TGTGCCAGCAGCCGCGACTACTCTGAAAAACTGTTTTTT,NA,TRBV7-2,TRBJ1-4,few
CASSAEQGGGYTF,TGTGCCAGCAGCGCGGAACAAGGGGGAGGCTACACCTTC,NA,TRBV9,TRBJ1-2,NA
CATAVLTEQETQYF,TGTGCCACCGCCGTACTTACAGAACAAGAGACCCAGTACTTC,NA,TRBV10-3,TRBJ2-5,NA
CASSKEPVNTEAFF,TGTGCCAGCAGCAAAGAGCCAGTGAACACTGAAGCTTTCTTT,NA,TRBV4-2,TRBJ1-1,NA